These 8 T cell receptor beta chains came from one sample sequenced in a study of OX40 agonist ivuxolimab in advanced cancers. Sequencing was performed with immunoSEQ multiplex PCR; in TCRdb, only in-frame clones are kept and a portion is missing. In the table there are about 41,000 clones, approximately 90% of which are singletons. Material: CD4+ or CD8+ T cells sorted from blood, obtained in a trial of the OX40 agonist ivuxolimab. The origin of the receptors is an adult with an advanced solid tumor such as melanoma, head and neck, liver or kidney cancer.

The V gene is TRBV7-5, the J gene TRBJ1-3; TRBD1, the D gene given by the table, was not confirmed from the DNA. TRBV7-5 is a pseudogene. The CDR3 consists of 14 residues. The CDR3 bases are TGTGCCAGAAGCCGCAGGGTAACTGGAAACACCATATATTTT. This sequence encodes CARSRRVTGNTIYF.

The J gene is TRBJ2-5, the V gene TRBV7-9; 8 bases match TRBD1. Germline V gene data show CDR1 as SEHNR and CDR2 as FQNEAQ (reference sequence). This CDR3 comprises 14 residues. Germline trimming cut 4 bases from V and 1 base from J; bases unmatched to any gene: 2. Here the CDR3 reads CASSSDRVQETQYF. DNA of the CDR3: TGTGCCAGCAGCTCGGACAGGGTCCAAGAGACCCAGTACTTC.

The genes are TRBV28 and TRBJ1-1; D is possibly TRBD1 (6 bases). Germline values: CDR1 MDHEN, CDR2 SYDVKM. This CDR3 is built from 15 residues. Trimming took 3 bases from V and 0 from J, leaving 11 bases between them. CDR3 residues: CASSFPGTMNTEAFF. The CDR3 nucleotides read TGTGCCAGCAGTTTTCCCGGGACAATGAACACTGAAGCTTTCTTT.

This chain uses TRBV5-4 with TRBJ2-2; the match to TRBD2 covers 12 bases. J was trimmed by 9 bases and V by 4 bases; bases with no gene match: 10. Germline values: CDR1 SGHNT, CDR2 YYREEE (reference sequence). CDR3 length equals 16 residues. As DNA, the CDR3 is TGTGCCAGCAGCGCCCCGCTAGCGGGAGGGCCCAGGGAGCTGTTTTTT. This translates into CASSAPLAGGPRELFF. The full variable domain, rest sourced from reference TRBV5-4 and TRBJ2-2, is ETGVTQSPTHLIKTRGQQVTLRCSSQSGHNTVSWYQQALGQGPQFIFQYYREEENGRGNFPPRFSGLQFPNYSSELNVNALELDDSALYLCASSAPLAGGPRELFFGEGSRLTVL.

The rearrangement uses TRBV15 and TRBJ2-5, with D perhaps TRBD1 or TRBD2 (6 bases each). Germline CDR1 reads LNHNV; CDR2 reads YYDKDF (reference sequence). The ends were cut back, 0 bases at V and 5 bases at J, with 10 bases in the middle. CDR3 size: 14 residues. DNA for the CDR3: TGTGCCACCAGCAGAGATACAGGGAGGGAGACCCAGTACTTC. Its protein is CATSRDTGRETQYF.

The V and J genes are TRBV6-5 and TRBJ1-1; possible D gene TRBD1, 5 bases. The CDR3 totals 14 residues. V was shortened by 4 bases and J by 3 bases, with 12 bases between the two germline ends. CDR1 MNHEY and CDR2 SVGAGI come from the germline V gene. CDR3 nucleotides: TGTGCCAGCAGTTTCAAGGGAGGGGACACTGAAGCTTTCTTT. As protein: CASSFKGGDTEAFF.

The chain recombines TRBV29-1 with TRBJ1-2; D unclear. The CDR3 consists of 14 residues. Trimming removed 3 bases at V and 6 bases at J, with 17 bases between. CDR1 SQVTM and CDR2 ANQGSEA come from the germline V gene. CDR3 bases: TGCAGCGTTGATTCTGTCAGGCCTCGAGATGGCTACACCTTC. As protein: CSVDSVRPRDGYTF. The variable domain in full, with the rest retrieved from reference TRBV29-1 and TRBJ1-2, is SAVISQKPSRDICQRGTSLTIQCQVDSQVTMMFWYRQQPGQSLTLIATANQGSEATYESGFVIDKFPISRPNLTFSTLTVSNMSPEDSSIYLCSVDSVRPRDGYTFGSGTRLTVV.

This chain joins TRBV11-1 and TRBJ2-3; 7 bases fit TRBD2. Germline V gene data show CDR1 as SGHAT and CDR2 as FQDESV (reference sequence). V lost 0 bases, J lost 2 bases, and 8 bases stayed unmatched. The CDR3 totals 17 residues. The chain's CDR3 is CASSLALAGVSTDTQYF. CDR3 nucleotide sequence: TGTGCCAGCAGCTTAGCGTTGGCGGGGGTCTCCACAGATACGCAGTATTTT.